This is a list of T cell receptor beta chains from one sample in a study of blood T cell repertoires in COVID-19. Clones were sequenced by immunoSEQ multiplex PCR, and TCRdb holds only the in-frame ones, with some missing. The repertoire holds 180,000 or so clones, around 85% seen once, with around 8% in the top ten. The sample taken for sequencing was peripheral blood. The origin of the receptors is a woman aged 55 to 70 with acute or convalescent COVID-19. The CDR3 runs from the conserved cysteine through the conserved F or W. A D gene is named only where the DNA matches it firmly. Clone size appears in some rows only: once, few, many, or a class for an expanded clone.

TGTGCCAGCAGTTTCCTATACGTATCTGAGCAGTTCTTC	CASSFLYVSEQFF	TRBJ2-1	TRBV27	once	NA
TGTGCCAGCAGCTTAGGAGGGATGGATGGCTACACCTTC	CASSLGGMDGYTF	TRBJ1-2	TRBV7-2	NA	NA
TGTGCCAGCAGCTCAGCCGGGACAGGGGGCGTTGGGGCCAACGTCCTGACTTTC	CASSSAGTGGVGANVLTF	TRBJ2-6	TRBV5-6	NA	TRBD1
TGTGCCAGCAGCTCCTGGACAGGGGGTATCGAAAAACTGTTTTTT	CASSSWTGGIEKLFF	TRBJ1-4	TRBV7-9	NA	TRBD1
TGTGCCAGTAAATCCAGGGCGAACACTGAAGCTTTCTTT	CASKSRANTEAFF	TRBJ1-1	TRBV19	NA	NA
TGTGCCAGCAGCTTTAGTTCTACTACCTACGAGCAGTACTTC	CASSFSSTTYEQYF	TRBJ2-7	TRBV5-4	NA	NA
TGTGCCAGCAGCCCTGGACTAGCACCCACAGATACGCAGTATTTT	CASSPGLAPTDTQYF	TRBJ2-3	TRBV11-2	NA	TRBD2
TGTGCCAGCAGCCCAAATAGGGGGGGACTAGCGGGAGGGCTAACTCAGTTCTTC	CASSPNRGGLAGGLTQFF	TRBJ2-1	TRBV7-8	NA	TRBD2
TGTGCCAGCAGCGAAACAGGGGAGTATGGCTACACCTTC	CASSETGEYGYTF	TRBJ1-2	TRBV7-9	NA	TRBD1
TGTGCCAGCAGTCGCACCGGGACTAGGTTTACCGGGGAGCTGTTTTTT	CASSRTGTRFTGELFF	TRBJ2-2	TRBV11-3	NA	TRBD2
TGTGCCAGCAGTGAAGGTCGGGGACTAACTAATGAAAAACTGTTTTTT	CASSEGRGLTNEKLFF	TRBJ1-4	TRBV6-1	NA	NA
TGTGCCAGCAGCTTAGGGGGAGCCCCCTACAATGAGCAGTTCTTC	CASSLGGAPYNEQFF	TRBJ2-1	TRBV11-3	NA	NA
TGTGCCAGCAGTACACCCCGAGGGGGCCAAGAGACCCAGTACTTC	CASSTPRGGQETQYF	TRBJ2-5	TRBV6-5	NA	NA
TGTGCCAGCAGCTTTCTTAGCGGGAGGGATCACAATGAGCAGTTCTTC	CASSFLSGRDHNEQFF	TRBJ2-1	TRBV7-8	NA	TRBD2
TGCGCCAGCAGCAGACAGGGGGCCCATGGGAATGAGCAGTTCTTC	CASSRQGAHGNEQFF	TRBJ2-1	TRBV5-1	once	TRBD1
TGTGCCAGCAGCGTAGCGGGACAGGGGTTGTTTAATGAAAAACTGTTTTTT	CASSVAGQGLFNEKLFF	TRBJ1-4	TRBV9	once	TRBD1
TGTGCCAGCGGCAGCTCCTACAATGAGCAGTTCTTC	CASGSSYNEQFF	TRBJ2-1	TRBV12-3/TRBV12-4	NA	NA
TGCAGTGCTAGAGTGGAGTTCGAAGCTTTCTTT	CSARVEFEAFF	TRBJ1-1	TRBV20-1	NA	NA
TGTGCCAGTAGGAGAGGGTGGATCGGAAACACCATATATTTT	CASRRGWIGNTIYF	TRBJ1-3	TRBV6-5	NA	NA